This T cell receptor (beta chain) appears in the sequencing data of a study of CD8+ T cells in alopecia areata. This clone was seen once. The sample holds other DNA sequences that translate to the same CDR3. As the sequencing template, cDNA was produced by extracting RNA and reverse transcribing it. TCRdb keeps only in-frame clones here, not all; method: immunoSEQ multiplex PCR. The sample has hundreds of thousands of clones, around 62% seen once. Sample: CD4+ T cells sorted from blood, taken at week 0. This receptor was taken from a human donor with alopecia areata.

CDR3: CSVERLAGGTDTQYF. CDR3 sequence (DNA): TGCAGCGTTGAAAGACTAGCGGGGGGTACAGATACGCAGTATTTT. The V and J genes are TRBV29-1 and TRBJ2-3, with 13 bases lining up with TRBD2. The CDR3 has 15 residues. The V and J ends lost 2 bases and 3 bases, in that order; junction bases with no gene match: 2. Germline loops: CDR1 SQVTM, CDR2 ANQGSEA.